This T cell receptor beta chain is from a study of T cell changes during pregnancy in multiple sclerosis. Clones were sequenced by immunoSEQ multiplex PCR, and TCRdb holds only the in-frame ones, with some missing. The data hold about 25,000 clones, with roughly nine tenths observed a single time. In germline, CDR1 is LNHDA, CDR2 SQIVND (reference sequence). The CDR3 sequence is 15 residues long. After removal of 6 bases from V and 1 base from J, the junction contained 8 bases not matched to a gene. This clone was detected once. This chain connects TRBV19 to TRBJ2-7; 8 positions agree with TRBD2. The sequenced sample was CD8+ T cells from peripheral blood mononuclear cells, obtained in the third trimester of pregnancy. The receptor comes from a female donor in good health, enrolled as a control in a pregnancy study. The CDR3 reads CASSGGGGGSYEQYF. The CDR3 coding sequence is TGTGCCAGTAGCGGGGGGGGCGGAGGATCCTACGAGCAGTACTTC.